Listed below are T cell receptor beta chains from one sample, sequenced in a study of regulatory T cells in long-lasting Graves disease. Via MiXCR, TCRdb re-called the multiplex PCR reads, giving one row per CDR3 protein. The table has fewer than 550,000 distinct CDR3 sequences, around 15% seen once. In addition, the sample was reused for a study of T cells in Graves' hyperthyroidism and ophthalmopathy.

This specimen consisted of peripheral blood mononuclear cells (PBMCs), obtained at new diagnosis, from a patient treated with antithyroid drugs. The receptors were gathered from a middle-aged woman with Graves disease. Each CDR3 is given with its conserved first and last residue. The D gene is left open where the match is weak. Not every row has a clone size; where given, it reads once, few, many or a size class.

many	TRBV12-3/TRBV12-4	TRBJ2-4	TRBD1	TGTGCCAGCAGTCCAGGACAGGGGGCCAAAAACATTCAGTACTTC	CASSPGQGAKNIQYF
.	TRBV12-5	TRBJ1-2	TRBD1	TGTGCTAGTGGTTCTACCTCGGACAGGAGAAACTATGGCTACACCTTC	CASGSTSDRRNYGYTF
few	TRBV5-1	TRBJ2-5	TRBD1	TGCGCCAGCAGCCTTGACAGGGTAACAGAGACCCAGTACTTC	CASSLDRVTETQYF
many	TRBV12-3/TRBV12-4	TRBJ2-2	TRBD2	TGTGCCAGCAGTTGGAGCGGGGGCCGGACCAACACCGGGGAGCTGTTTTTT	CASSWSGGRTNTGELFF
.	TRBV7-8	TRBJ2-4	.	TGTGCCAGCACCGGACCGTCGGCCAAAAACATTCAGTACTTC	CASTGPSAKNIQYF
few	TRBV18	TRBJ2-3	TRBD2	TGTGCCAGCTCAAGGGGGACTAGCTCAGATACGCAGTATTTT	CASSRGTSSDTQYF
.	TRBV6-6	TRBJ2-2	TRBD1	TGTGCCAGCAGTTACTCGGGGACAGCCGGGGACACCGGGGAGCTGTTTTTT	CASSYSGTAGDTGELFF
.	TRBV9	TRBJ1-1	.	TGTGCCAGCAGCGTAGGGAGTTTCATGCACACTGAAGCTTTCTTT	CASSVGSFMHTEAFF
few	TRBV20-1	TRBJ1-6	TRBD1	TGCAGTGCTAGGGGCCACACAGGGGAGAATTCACCCCTCCACTTT	CSARGHTGENSPLHF
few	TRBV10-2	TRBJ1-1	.	TGCGCCAGCAGTGAATCCCCCGGTGAAGCTTTCTTT	CASSESPGEAFF
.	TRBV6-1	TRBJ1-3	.	TGTGCCAGCCTCCAAGGTCACACCATATATTTT	CASLQGHTIYF
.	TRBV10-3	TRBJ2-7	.	TGTGCCATCAGTGCATCGGAACCCTATGAGCAGTACTTC	CAISASEPYEQYF
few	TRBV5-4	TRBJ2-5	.	TGTGCCAGCAGCTTGCGTTTAGGGGGCGGGCATCTGAGGGGGGGTATCCAAGAGACCCAGTACTTC	CASSLRLGGGHLRGGIQETQYF
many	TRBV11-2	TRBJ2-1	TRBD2	TGTGCCAGCAGTTTGGGACTAGCGGGGGGCTACAATGAGCAGTTCTTC	CASSLGLAGGYNEQFF
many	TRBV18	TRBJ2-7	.	TGTGCCAGCTCACCACCGGGTACAGTGTACGAGCAGTACTTC	CASSPPGTVYEQYF
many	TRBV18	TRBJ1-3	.	TGTGCCAGCTCACGGGCCTGGGGGTCTGGAAACACCATATATTTT	CASSRAWGSGNTIYF
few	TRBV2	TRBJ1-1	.	TGTGCCACCCTTGCGCCCGGACAGCCGAACACTGAAGCTTTCTTT	CATLAPGQPNTEAFF
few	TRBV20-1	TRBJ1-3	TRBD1	TGCAGTGCTAGAAAAACAGGGGACTCGGGAAACACCATATATTTT	CSARKTGDSGNTIYF
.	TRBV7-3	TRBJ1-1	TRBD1	TGTGCCAGCAGCTCGACAGGGGGCTTGAACACTGAAGCTTTCTTT	CASSSTGGLNTEAFF
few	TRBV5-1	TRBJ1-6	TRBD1	TGCGCCAGCAGCCCGGGACTTCCAGGGGGACCCCTCCACTTT	CASSPGLPGGPLHF
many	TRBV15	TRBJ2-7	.	TGTGCCACCAGCAGCCTGGAAAGTGCCTACGAGCAGTACTTC	CATSSLESAYEQYF
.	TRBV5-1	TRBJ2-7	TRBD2	TGCGCCAGCAAGGTAGCGGGTACCTACGAGCAGTACTTC	CASKVAGTYEQYF
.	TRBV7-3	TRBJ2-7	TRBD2	TGTGCCAGCAGCCTGAGGACTAGCGGGGGGATACACGAGCAGTACTTC	CASSLRTSGGIHEQYF
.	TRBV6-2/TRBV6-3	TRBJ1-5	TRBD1	TGTGCCACTTCGGTAGGGGGCGATGAAAGTAGAAATCAGCCCCAGCATTTT	CATSVGGDESRNQPQHF
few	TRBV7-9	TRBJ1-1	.	TGTGCCAGCAGCCTAGCCCAGGCTAGAACTGAAGCTTTCTTT	CASSLAQARTEAFF
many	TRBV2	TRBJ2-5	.	TGTGCCAGCACCTTCCAAGAGACCCAGTACTTC	CASTFQETQYF
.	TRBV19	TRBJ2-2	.	TGTGCCAGTAGTAAGGAGGAGTACACCGGGGAGCTGTTTTTT	CASSKEEYTGELFF
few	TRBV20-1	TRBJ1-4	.	TGCAGTGCCGCGGGGGGTGTAAATGAAAAACTGTTTTTT	CSAAGGVNEKLFF
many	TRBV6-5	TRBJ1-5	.	TGTGCCAGCAGTTACGACATGGTGGGGGGTGTGGGCAATCAGCCCCAGCATTTT	CASSYDMVGGVGNQPQHF
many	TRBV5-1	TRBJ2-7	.	TGCGCCAGCAGCAACGGTGGCCAGGGATCCTACGAGCAGTACTTC	CASSNGGQGSYEQYF
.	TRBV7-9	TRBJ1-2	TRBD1	TGTGCCAGCAGCCAGGGACAGGAGAGATTTAACTATGGCTACACCTTC	CASSQGQERFNYGYTF
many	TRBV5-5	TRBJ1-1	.	TGTGCCAGCAGCTCCGCCCCAGGGACTGAAGCTTTCTTT	CASSSAPGTEAFF
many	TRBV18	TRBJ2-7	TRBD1	TGTGCCAGCTCCCCCGGACAGGGGAGCTCCTACGAGCAGTACTTC	CASSPGQGSSYEQYF
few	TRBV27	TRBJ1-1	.	TGTGCCAGCAGTTTAGAAGGGCCAAGGACTGAAGCTTTCTTT	CASSLEGPRTEAFF
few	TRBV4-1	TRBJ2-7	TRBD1	TGCGCCAGCAGCCGGAGGGGGACAGGCGACTACGAGCAGTACTTC	CASSRRGTGDYEQYF
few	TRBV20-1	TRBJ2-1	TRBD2	TGCAGTGCTAGAAGCGGGGGGCCCTCCTACAATGAGCAGTTCTTC	CSARSGGPSYNEQFF
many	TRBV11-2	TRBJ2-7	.	TGTGCCAGCAGCTTAGGGGTTTCCTCCTACGAGCAGTACTTC	CASSLGVSSYEQYF
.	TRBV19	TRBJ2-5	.	TGTGCCAGTAAAGGAGGGGGGTCATTTCGGGAGACCCAGTACTTC	CASKGGGSFRETQYF
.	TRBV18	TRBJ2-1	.	TGTGCCAGCTCACCAAAAGGGAATTCCTACAATGAGCAGTTCTTC	CASSPKGNSYNEQFF
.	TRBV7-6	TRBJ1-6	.	TGTGCCAGCAGCCCCAGGCCAGGGTTGAGTAATTCACCCCTCCACTTT	CASSPRPGLSNSPLHF